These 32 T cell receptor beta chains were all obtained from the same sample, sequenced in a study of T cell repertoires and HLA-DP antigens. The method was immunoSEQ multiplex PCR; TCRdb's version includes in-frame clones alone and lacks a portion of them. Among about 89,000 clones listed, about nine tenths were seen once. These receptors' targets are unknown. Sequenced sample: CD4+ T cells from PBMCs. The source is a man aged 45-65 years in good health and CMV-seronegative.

CDR3 residues: CASSQMGGRSYEQYF. CDR3 coding DNA: TGTGCCAGCAGCCAGATGGGGGGAAGGTCCTACGAGCAGTACTTC. The rearrangement links TRBV7-2 to TRBJ2-7; D might be TRBD2 (6 bases). V lost 5 bases to trimming and J lost 1 base, with 15 bases between them. This CDR3 is 15 amino acids long. The germline V gene encodes CDR1 SGHTA and CDR2 FQGNSA.

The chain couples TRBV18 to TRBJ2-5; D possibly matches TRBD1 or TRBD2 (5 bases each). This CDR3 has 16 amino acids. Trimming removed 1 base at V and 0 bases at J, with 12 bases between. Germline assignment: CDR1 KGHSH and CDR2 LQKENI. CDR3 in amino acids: CASSPRGDGYQETQYF. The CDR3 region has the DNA TGTGCCAGCTCACCACGAGGGGACGGGTACCAAGAGACCCAGTACTTC.

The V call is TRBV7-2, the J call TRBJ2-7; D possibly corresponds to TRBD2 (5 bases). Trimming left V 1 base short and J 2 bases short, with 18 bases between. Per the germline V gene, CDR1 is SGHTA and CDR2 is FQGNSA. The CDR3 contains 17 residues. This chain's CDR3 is CASSLGEIGRVTYEQYF. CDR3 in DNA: TGTGCCAGCAGCTTAGGGGAGATTGGGCGCGTAACCTACGAGCAGTACTTC.

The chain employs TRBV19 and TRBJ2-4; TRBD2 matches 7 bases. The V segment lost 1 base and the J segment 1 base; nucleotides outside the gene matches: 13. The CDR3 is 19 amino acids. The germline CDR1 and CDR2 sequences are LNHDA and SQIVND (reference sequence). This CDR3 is CASSIGFTGGSVAKNIQYF. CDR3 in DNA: TGTGCCAGTAGTATAGGGTTTACGGGCGGGAGCGTGGCCAAAAACATTCAGTACTTC.

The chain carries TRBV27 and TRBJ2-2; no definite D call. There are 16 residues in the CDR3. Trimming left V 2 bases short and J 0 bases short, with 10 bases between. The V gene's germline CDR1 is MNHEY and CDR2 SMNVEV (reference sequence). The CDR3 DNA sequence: TGTGCCAGCAGTTTAAAACGACCACCGAACACCGGGGAGCTGTTTTTT. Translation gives CASSLKRPPNTGELFF.

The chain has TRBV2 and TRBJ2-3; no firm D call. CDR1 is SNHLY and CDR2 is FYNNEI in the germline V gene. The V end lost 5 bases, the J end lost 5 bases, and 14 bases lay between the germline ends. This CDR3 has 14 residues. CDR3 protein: CASSPSGPQDTQYF. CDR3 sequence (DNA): TGTGCCAGCAGTCCGAGTGGACCCCAAGATACGCAGTATTTT. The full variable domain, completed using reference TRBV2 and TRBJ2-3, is EPEVTQTPSHQVTQMGQEVILRCVPISNHLYFYWYRQILGQKVEFLVSFYNNEISEKSEIFDDQFSVERPDGSNFTLKIRSTKLEDSAMYFCASSPSGPQDTQYFGPGTRLTVL.

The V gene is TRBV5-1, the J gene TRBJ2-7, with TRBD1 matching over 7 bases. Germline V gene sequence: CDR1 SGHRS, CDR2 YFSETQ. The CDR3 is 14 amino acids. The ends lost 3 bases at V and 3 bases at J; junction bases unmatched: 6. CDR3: CASSSGQTNYEQYF. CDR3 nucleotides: TGCGCCAGCAGCTCGGGACAGACGAACTACGAGCAGTACTTC.

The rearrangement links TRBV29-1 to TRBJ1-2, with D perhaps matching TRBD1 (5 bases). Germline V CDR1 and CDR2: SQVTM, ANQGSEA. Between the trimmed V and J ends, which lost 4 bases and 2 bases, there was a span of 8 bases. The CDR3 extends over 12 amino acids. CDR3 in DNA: TGCAGCGTTGTAGGGGACAACTATGGCTACACCTTC. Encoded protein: CSVVGDNYGYTF. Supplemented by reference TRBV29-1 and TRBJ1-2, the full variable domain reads SAVISQKPSRDICQRGTSLTIQCQVDSQVTMMFWYRQQPGQSLTLIATANQGSEATYESGFVIDKFPISRPNLTFSTLTVSNMSPEDSSIYLCSVVGDNYGYTFGSGTRLTVV.

CDR3 DNA: TGTGCCAGCAGTTCCGCCTACGAGCAGTACTTC. Its translation is CASSSAYEQYF. The gene calls are TRBV27 and TRBJ2-7; D unclear. Germline V gives CDR1 MNHEY, CDR2 SMNVEV (reference sequence). The CDR3 covers 11 residues. Trimming pared 4 bases from V and 2 bases from J, leaving 3 bases between.

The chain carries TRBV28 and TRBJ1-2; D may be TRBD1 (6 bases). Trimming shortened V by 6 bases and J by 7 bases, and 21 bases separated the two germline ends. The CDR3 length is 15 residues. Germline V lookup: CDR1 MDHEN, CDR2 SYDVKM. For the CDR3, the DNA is TGTGCCAGCAGCGCATCCGGGACTCAGGGGTTTGGCTACACCTTC. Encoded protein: CASSASGTQGFGYTF.

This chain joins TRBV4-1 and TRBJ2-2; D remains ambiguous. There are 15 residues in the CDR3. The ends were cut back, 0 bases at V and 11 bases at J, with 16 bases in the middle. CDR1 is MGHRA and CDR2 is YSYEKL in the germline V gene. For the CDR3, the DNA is TGCGCCAGCAGCCAAGAGTACGGGTCCGGTCGAGAGCTGTTTTTT. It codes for CASSQEYGSGRELFF.

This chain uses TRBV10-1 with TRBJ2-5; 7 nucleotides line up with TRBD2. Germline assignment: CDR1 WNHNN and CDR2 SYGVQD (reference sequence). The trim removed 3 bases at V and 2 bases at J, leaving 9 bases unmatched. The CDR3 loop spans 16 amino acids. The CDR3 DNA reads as TGCGCCAGCAGTGATTCCAAGCGGGATTATCAAGAGACCCAGTACTTC. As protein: CASSDSKRDYQETQYF.

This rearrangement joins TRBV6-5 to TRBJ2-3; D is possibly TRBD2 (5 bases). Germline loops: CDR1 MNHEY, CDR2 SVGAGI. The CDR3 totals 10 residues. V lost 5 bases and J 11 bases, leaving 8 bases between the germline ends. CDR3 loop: CASSRGEQYF. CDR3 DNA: TGTGCCAGCAGTCGGGGTGAGCAGTATTTT.

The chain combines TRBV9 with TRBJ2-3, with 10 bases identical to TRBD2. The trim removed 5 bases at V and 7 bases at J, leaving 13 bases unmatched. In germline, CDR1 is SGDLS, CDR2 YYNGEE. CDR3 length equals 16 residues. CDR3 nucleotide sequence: TGTGCCAGCAGTCCAATAGCGGGGGGCCGATATTATACGCAGTATTTT. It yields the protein CASSPIAGGRYYTQYF.

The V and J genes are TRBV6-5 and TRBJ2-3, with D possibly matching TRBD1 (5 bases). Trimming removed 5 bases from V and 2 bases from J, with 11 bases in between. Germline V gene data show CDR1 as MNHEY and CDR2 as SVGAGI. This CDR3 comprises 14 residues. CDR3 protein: CASSTTASTDTQYF. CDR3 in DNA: TGTGCCAGCAGTACGACAGCCTCCACAGATACGCAGTATTTT.

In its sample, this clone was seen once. The CDR3 loop is CASSLEVRGQETQYF. The DNA for the CDR3 is TGTGCCAGCAGCTTAGAGGTACGGGGGCAAGAGACCCAGTACTTC. The genes are TRBV7-9 and TRBJ2-5, with D possibly TRBD2 on 6 matching bases. V lost 1 base, J lost 2 bases, and 11 bases lay in between. The CDR3 runs to 15 residues. Germline CDR1 SEHNR, CDR2 FQNEAQ (reference sequence).

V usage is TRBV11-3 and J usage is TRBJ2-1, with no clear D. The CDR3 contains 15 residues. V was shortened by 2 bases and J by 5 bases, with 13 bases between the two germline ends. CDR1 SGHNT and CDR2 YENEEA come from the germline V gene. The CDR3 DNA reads TGTGCCAGCAGCTTACGGAGTGAGGATAACAATGAGCAGTTCTTC. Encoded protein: CASSLRSEDNNEQFF.

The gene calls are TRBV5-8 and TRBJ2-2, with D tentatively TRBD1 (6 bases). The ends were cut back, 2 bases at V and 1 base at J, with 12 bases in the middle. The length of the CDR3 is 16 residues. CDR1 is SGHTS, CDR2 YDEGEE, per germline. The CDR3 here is CASSFGQPLNTGELFF. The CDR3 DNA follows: TGTGCCAGCAGCTTTGGACAGCCACTGAACACCGGGGAGCTGTTTTTT.

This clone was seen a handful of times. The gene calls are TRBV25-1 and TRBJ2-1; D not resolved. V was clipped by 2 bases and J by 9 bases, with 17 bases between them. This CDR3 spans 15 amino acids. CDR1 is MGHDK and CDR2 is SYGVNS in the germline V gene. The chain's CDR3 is CASSEVGIHRSEQFF. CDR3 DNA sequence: TGTGCCAGCAGTGAAGTGGGGATCCATCGGTCTGAGCAGTTCTTC.

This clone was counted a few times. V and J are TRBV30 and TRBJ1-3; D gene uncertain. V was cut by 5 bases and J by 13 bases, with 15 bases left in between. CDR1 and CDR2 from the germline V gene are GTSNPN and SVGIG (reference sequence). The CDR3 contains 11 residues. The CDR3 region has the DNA TGTGCCTGGTCCGACGCACCAAGAATATATTTT. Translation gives CAWSDAPRIYF. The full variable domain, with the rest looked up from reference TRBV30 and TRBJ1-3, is SQTIHQWPATLVQPVGSPLSLECTVEGTSNPNLYWYRQAAGRGLQLLFYSVGIGQISSEVPQNLSASRPQDRQFILSSKKLLLSDSGFYLCAWSDAPRIYFGEGSWLTVV.

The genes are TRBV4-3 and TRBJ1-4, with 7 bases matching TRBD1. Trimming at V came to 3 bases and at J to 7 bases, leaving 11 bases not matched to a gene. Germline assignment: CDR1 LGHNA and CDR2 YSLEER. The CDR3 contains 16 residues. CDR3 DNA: TGCGCCAGCAGCCAGCGCGGGACAGTTTTATTTGAAAAACTGTTTTTT. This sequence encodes CASSQRGTVLFEKLFF.

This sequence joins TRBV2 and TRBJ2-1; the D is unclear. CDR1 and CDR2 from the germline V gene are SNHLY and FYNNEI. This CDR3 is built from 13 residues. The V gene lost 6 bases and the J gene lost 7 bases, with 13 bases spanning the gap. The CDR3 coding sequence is TGTGCCAGCAGGATTTCTACTGGGAATGAGCAGTTCTTC. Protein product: CASRISTGNEQFF. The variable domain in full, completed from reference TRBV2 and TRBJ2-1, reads EPEVTQTPSHQVTQMGQEVILRCVPISNHLYFYWYRQILGQKVEFLVSFYNNEISEKSEIFDDQFSVERPDGSNFTLKIRSTKLEDSAMYFCASRISTGNEQFFGPGTRLTVL.

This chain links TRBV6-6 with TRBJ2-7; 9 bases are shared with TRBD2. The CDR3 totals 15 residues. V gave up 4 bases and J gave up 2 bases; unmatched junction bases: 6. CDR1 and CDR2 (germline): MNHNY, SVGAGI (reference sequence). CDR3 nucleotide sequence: TGTGCCAGCAGTTCTGGACTAGCGAGCACCTACGAGCAGTACTTC. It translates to CASSSGLASTYEQYF.

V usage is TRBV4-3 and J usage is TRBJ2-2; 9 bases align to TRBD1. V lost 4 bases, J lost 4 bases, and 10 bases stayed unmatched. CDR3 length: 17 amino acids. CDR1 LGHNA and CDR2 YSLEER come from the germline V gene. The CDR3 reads CASSRETGTGITGELFF. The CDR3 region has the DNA TGCGCCAGCAGCCGAGAGACCGGGACAGGGATCACCGGGGAGCTGTTTTTT.

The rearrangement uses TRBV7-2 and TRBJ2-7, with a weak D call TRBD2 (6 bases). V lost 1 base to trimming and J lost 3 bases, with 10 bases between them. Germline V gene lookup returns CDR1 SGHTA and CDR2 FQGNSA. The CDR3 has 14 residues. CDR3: CASSLEGGIYEQYF. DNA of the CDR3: TGTGCCAGCAGCTTAGAGGGCGGGATCTACGAGCAGTACTTC.

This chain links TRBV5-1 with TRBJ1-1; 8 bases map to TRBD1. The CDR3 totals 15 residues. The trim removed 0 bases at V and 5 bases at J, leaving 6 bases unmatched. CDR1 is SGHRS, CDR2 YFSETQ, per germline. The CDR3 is CASSLVPGGGTEAFF. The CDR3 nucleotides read TGCGCCAGCAGCTTGGTCCCAGGGGGCGGGACTGAAGCTTTCTTT.

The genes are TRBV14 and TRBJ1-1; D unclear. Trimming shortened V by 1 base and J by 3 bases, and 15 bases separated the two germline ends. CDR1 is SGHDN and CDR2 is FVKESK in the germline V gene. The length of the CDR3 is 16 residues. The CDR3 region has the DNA TGTGCCAGCAGCCAAGTCGTAGGGTATCGGGACACTGAAGCTTTCTTT. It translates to CASSQVVGYRDTEAFF.

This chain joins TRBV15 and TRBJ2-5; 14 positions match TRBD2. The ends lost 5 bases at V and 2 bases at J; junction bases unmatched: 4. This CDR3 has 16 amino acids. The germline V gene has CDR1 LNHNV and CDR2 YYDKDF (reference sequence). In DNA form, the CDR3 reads TGTGCCACCAGCGGGGGACTAGCGGGAGTACAAGAGACCCAGTACTTC. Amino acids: CATSGGLAGVQETQYF.

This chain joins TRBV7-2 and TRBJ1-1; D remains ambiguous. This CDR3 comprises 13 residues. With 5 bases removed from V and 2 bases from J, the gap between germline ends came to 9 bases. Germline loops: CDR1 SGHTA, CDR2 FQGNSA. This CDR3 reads CASSPPRNTEAFF. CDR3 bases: TGTGCCAGCAGCCCGCCTCGAAACACTGAAGCTTTCTTT.

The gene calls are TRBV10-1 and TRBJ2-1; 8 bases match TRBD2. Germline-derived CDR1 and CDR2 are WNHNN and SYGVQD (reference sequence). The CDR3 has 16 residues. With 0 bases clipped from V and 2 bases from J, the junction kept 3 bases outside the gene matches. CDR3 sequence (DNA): TGCGCCAGCAGTGAGTCGACCGGGAGGGCCTACAATGAGCAGTTCTTC. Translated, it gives CASSESTGRAYNEQFF.

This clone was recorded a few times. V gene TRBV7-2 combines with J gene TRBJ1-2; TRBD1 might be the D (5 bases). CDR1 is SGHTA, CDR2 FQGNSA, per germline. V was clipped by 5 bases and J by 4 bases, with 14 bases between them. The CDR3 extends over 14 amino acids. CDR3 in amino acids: CASSPGTPTYGYTF. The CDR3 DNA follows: TGTGCCAGCAGCCCCGGGACGCCAACCTATGGCTACACCTTC. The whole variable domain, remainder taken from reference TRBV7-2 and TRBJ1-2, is GAGVSQSPSNKVTEKGKDVELRCDPISGHTALYWYRQSLGQGLEFLIYFQGNSAPDKSGLPSDRFSAERTGGSVSTLTIQRTQQEDSAVYLCASSPGTPTYGYTFGSGTRLTVV.

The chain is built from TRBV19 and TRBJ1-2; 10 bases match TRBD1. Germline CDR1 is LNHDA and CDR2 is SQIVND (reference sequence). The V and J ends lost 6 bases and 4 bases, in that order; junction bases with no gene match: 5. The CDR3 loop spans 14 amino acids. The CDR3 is CASSLTGGGYGYTF. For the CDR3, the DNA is TGTGCCAGTAGCTTGACAGGGGGCGGCTATGGCTACACCTTC.